Shown below are 20 T cell receptor beta chains from a single sample sequenced in a study of T cells in Graves' hyperthyroidism and ophthalmopathy. The source material, RNA transcripts, was used to amplify TCR beta CDR3 regions. First-round RT-PCR of the TCR CDR3 relied on the HTBI primer set. TCRdb re-called the multiplex PCR reads through MiXCR, storing one row per CDR3 protein. The table shows around 600,000 distinct CDR3 sequences, with over 40% occurring only once. Sequenced sample: peripheral blood or thyroid tissue (not recorded which). Every receptor here comes from an adult man with Graves' disease, either hyperthyroidism or ophthalmopathy (not recorded which).

This clonotype was observed at least ten times. V and J are TRBV20-1 and TRBJ1-5; TRBD1 agrees at 8 bases. Germline values: CDR1 DFQATT, CDR2 SNEGSKA (reference sequence). The V and J ends lost 3 bases and 3 bases, in that order; junction bases with no gene match: 7. The CDR3 is 15 amino acids. CDR3 loop: CSASQGAHDNQPQHF. Written as DNA, the CDR3 is TGCAGTGCTAGCCAGGGGGCCCACGACAATCAGCCCCAGCATTTT.

This clonotype was seen more than once but under ten times. CDR3 in DNA: TGTGCCAGCAGCCAAAGAAACCAGCCCCAGCATTTT. This encodes CASSQRNQPQHF. V and J are TRBV9 and TRBJ1-5; D gene uncertain. Germline CDR1 and CDR2: SGDLS and YYNGEE. This CDR3 contains 12 residues. Trimming removed 4 bases at V and 7 bases at J, with 9 bases between.

For this clonotype: A much larger clone sits a single nucleotide away, making a read error possible. This chain joins TRBV6-1 and TRBJ1-6, with D perhaps matching TRBD1 (6 bases). Trimming left V 3 bases short and J 4 bases short, with 13 bases between. The CDR3 sequence is 16 residues long. CDR1 MNHNS and CDR2 SASEGT come from the germline V gene. CDR3 residues: CASSEAGGAYNSPLHF. In nucleotides, the CDR3 is TGTGCCAGCAGTGAGGCGGGGGGGGCGTATAATTCACCCCTCCACTTT.

The chain joins TRBV25-1 to TRBJ2-5, with TRBD2 as a possible D gene (6 bases). Per the germline V gene, CDR1 is MGHDK and CDR2 is SYGVNS. This CDR3 region has 13 residues. V shed 5 bases and J shed 7 bases, with 14 bases lying between them. The CDR3 DNA is TGTGCCAGCAGTTCGGGACTGGGGAGGACCCAGTACTTC. It specifies CASSSGLGRTQYF. The entire variable domain, with the rest obtained from reference TRBV25-1 and TRBJ2-5, is as follows: EADIYQTPRYLVIGTGKKITLECSQTMGHDKMYWYQQDPGMELHLIHYSYGVNSTEKGDLSSESTVSRIRTEHFPLTLESARPSHTSQYLCASSSGLGRTQYFGPGTRLLVL.

Turning to this clonotype: The junction shows a germline mismatch at one end, possibly a read error. This rearrangement joins TRBV24-1 to TRBJ1-5, with 8 bases identical to TRBD1. This CDR3 comprises 15 residues. The germline V gene encodes CDR1 KGHDR and CDR2 SFDVKD. CDR3 loop: CAISSGTGSNQPQHF. The CDR3 coding sequence is TGTGCCATCAGTTCGGGGACAGGCAGCAATCAGCCCCAGCATTTT.

The V and J genes are TRBV7-8 and TRBJ1-2; D ambiguous. CDR1 and CDR2 (germline): SGHVS, FQNEAQ. CDR3 length: 14 residues. The V gene lost 5 bases and the J gene lost 2 bases, with 12 bases spanning the gap. CDR3 sequence: CASSPSLENYGYTF. DNA for the CDR3: TGTGCCAGCAGCCCCAGCCTAGAAAACTATGGCTACACCTTC.

This clonotype appeared many times. This chain connects TRBV12-3 or TRBV12-4 to TRBJ1-2; TRBD1 matches at 7 bases. V gave up 5 bases and J gave up 12 bases; unmatched junction bases: 6. The CDR3 is made up of 11 amino acids. The chain's CDR3 is CASSAGQLNTF. In DNA, the CDR3 is TGTGCCAGCAGTGCGGGACAGCTCAACACCTTC.

This clonotype was found many times. The rearrangement uses TRBV19 and TRBJ1-5; no definite D call. Trimming took 5 bases from V and 1 from J, leaving 6 bases between them. Germline CDR1 and CDR2: LNHDA and SQIVND (reference sequence). CDR3 size: 13 residues. The CDR3 bases are TGTGCCAGTAGTTATACCAGCAATCAGCCCCAGCATTTT. Amino acids: CASSYTSNQPQHF.

The sample holds many counts of this clonotype. The chain is built from TRBV29-1 and TRBJ1-2; D is unclear. V dropped 4 bases and J dropped 1 base, with 7 bases sitting between them. The CDR3 has 12 amino acids. Germline assignment: CDR1 SQVTM and CDR2 ANQGSEA. For the CDR3, the DNA is TGCAGCGTTGGACGGGGTAACTATGGCTACACCTTC. It translates to CSVGRGNYGYTF.

The chain combines TRBV7-9 with TRBJ1-4; 9 nucleotides match TRBD1. The CDR3 is 16 amino acids. Germline trimming cut 5 bases from V and 1 base from J; bases unmatched to any gene: 5. The germline V gene encodes CDR1 SEHNR and CDR2 FQNEAQ (reference sequence). CDR3 sequence: CASSLDRGETNEKLFF. Written as DNA, the CDR3 is TGTGCCAGCAGCCTCGACAGGGGGGAAACTAATGAAAAACTGTTTTTT.

This clonotype was found many times. The V call is TRBV5-1, the J call TRBJ1-4; maybe TRBD1 (5 bases). The germline gives CDR1 SGHRS, CDR2 YFSETQ. The V end lost 4 bases, the J end lost 6 bases, and 16 bases lay between the germline ends. The CDR3 contains 15 residues. The CDR3 here is CASSLASRADEKLFF. The CDR3 DNA is TGCGCCAGCAGCCTTGCGTCCAGGGCGGATGAAAAACTGTTTTTT. The full variable domain, rest sourced from reference TRBV5-1 and TRBJ1-4, is KAGVTQTPRYLIKTRGQQVTLSCSPISGHRSVSWYQQTPGQGLQFLFEYFSETQRNKGNFPGRFSGRQFSNSRSEMNVSTLELGDSALYLCASSLASRADEKLFFGSGTQLSVL.

This clonotype has a count of ten or more. V gene TRBV13 combines with J gene TRBJ2-5; D remains ambiguous. The germline V and J ends were trimmed by 4 bases and 5 bases, with 11 bases remaining between them. The CDR3 sequence is 13 residues long. The V gene's germline CDR1 is PRHDT and CDR2 FYEKMQ (reference sequence). The CDR3 spells CASSSRARETQYF. For the CDR3, the DNA is TGTGCCAGCAGCTCCCGGGCCAGGGAGACCCAGTACTTC.

The J gene is TRBJ2-2, the V gene TRBV29-1; tentatively, D is TRBD1 (6 bases). Germline V gene sequence: CDR1 SQVTM, CDR2 ANQGSEA. Trimming removed 7 bases from V and 2 bases from J, with 14 bases in between. The CDR3 covers 14 residues. The CDR3 sequence is CSADEGDNTGELFF. The DNA of the CDR3 is TGCAGCGCGGATGAGGGGGACAACACCGGGGAGCTGTTTTTT.

This clonotype was detected only a few times. V and J are TRBV20-1 and TRBJ2-7; TRBD1 might be the D (5 bases). The V gene lost 3 bases and the J gene lost 3 bases, with 15 bases spanning the gap. The CDR3 is 14 amino acids. Germline CDR1 and CDR2: DFQATT and SNEGSKA (reference sequence). CDR3 loop: CSASIQGSGYEQYF. CDR3 DNA: TGCAGTGCTAGTATTCAGGGTTCTGGCTACGAGCAGTACTTC.

In its sample, this clonotype was seen a few times. The chain uses TRBV7-9 and TRBJ2-7; unclear D gene. Germline CDR1 and CDR2: SEHNR and FQNEAQ (reference sequence). The CDR3 has 12 residues. The V gene lost 0 bases and the J gene lost 5 bases, with 5 bases spanning the gap. CDR3 sequence reads: CASSLAPHEQYF. The CDR3 bases are TGTGCCAGCAGCTTAGCGCCCCACGAGCAGTACTTC.

Concerning this clonotype: Here the CDR3 omits its conserved ending phenylalanine or tryptophan, so a read error is the likely source. The DNA is left out, because the CDR3 cannot be placed on it with certainty; the CDR3 is given as TCRdb lists it. This chain connects TRBV7-9 to TRBJ1-1; TRBD1 is the table's D call and was not checked against the DNA. 10 amino acids form the CDR3, both terminal residues included. Germline lookup yields CDR1 SEHNR and CDR2 FQNEAQ (reference sequence). The CDR3 loop reads CASSFRDPPG.

This chain uses TRBV29-1 with TRBJ1-2; D is perhaps TRBD1 (5 bases). The CDR3 loop spans 12 amino acids. Germline V gives CDR1 SQVTM, CDR2 ANQGSEA. Trimming stripped 3 bases from V and 8 bases from J, with 13 bases between. The CDR3 coding sequence is TGCAGCGTTGATCGTGGGGACGCGGGCTACACCTTC. Translation: CSVDRGDAGYTF.

The chain joins TRBV6-1 to TRBJ1-4, with 10 bases fitting TRBD1. Germline values: CDR1 MNHNS, CDR2 SASEGT. V trimming: 5 bases; J trimming: 8 bases; junction bases outside the gene matches: 8. This CDR3 spans 15 amino acids. The CDR3, as DNA: TGTGCCAGCAGTCGTACCGGGACAGGGGACGAAAAACTGTTTTTT. This translates into CASSRTGTGDEKLFF.

As concerns this clonotype: No DNA is shown, since the ends of the CDR3 on it are uncertain; the CDR3 is the one TCRdb lists. The chain employs TRBV7-9 and TRBJ1-1; the tabulated D call, TRBD1, remains unverified against the DNA. The germline V gene encodes CDR1 SEHNR and CDR2 FQNEAQ (reference sequence). Counting both end residues, the CDR3 totals 22 amino acids. The CDR3: CASSIYLCSVRPGASGNTEAFF.

The chain couples TRBV10-3 to TRBJ1-6, with 9 bases that match TRBD1. The germline gives CDR1 ENHRY, CDR2 SYGVKD. CDR3 length equals 15 residues. The junction had 8 bases not matched to a gene; V was cut back by 6 bases and J by 8 bases. The CDR3 sequence is CAIREDRGWDSPLHF. CDR3 DNA sequence: TGTGCCATCAGGGAGGACAGGGGCTGGGATTCACCCCTCCACTTT.